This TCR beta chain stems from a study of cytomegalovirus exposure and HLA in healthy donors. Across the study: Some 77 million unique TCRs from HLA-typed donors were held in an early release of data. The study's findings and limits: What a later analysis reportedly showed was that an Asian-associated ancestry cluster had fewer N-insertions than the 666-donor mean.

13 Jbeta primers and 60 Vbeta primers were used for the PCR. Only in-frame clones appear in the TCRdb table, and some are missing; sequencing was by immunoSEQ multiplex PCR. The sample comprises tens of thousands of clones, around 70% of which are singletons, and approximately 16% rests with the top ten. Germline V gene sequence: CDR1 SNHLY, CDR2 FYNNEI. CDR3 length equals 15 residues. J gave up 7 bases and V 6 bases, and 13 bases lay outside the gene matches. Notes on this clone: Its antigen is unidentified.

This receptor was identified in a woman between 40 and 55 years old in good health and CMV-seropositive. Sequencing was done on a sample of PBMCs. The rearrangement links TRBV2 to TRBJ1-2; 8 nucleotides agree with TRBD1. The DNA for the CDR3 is TGTGCCAGCAGGGAGATAACCGGACAGGGTAGTGGCTACACCTTC. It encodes CASREITGQGSGYTF.